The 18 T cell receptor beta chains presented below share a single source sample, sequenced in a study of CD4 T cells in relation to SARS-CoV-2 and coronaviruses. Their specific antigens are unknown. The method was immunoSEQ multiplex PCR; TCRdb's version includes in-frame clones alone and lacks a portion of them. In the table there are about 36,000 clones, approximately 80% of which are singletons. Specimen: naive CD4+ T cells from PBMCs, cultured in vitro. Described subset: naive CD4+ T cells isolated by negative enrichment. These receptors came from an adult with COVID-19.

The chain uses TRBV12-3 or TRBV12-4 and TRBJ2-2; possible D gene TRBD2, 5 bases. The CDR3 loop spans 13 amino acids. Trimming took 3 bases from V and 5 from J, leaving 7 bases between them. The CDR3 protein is CASSFQRTGELFF. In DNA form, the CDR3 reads TGTGCCAGCAGTTTCCAGCGGACCGGGGAGCTGTTTTTT.

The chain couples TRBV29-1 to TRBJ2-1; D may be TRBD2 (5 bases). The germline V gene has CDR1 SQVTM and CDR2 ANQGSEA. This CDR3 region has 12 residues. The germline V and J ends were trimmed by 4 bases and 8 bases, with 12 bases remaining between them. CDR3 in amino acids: CSVAEGPDEQFF. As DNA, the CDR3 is TGCAGCGTTGCTGAGGGTCCGGATGAGCAGTTCTTC.

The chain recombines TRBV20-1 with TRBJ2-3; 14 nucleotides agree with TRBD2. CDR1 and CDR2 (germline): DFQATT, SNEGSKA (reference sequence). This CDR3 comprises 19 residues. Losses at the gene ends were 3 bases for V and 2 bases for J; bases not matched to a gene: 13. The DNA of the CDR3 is TGCAGTGCTAGTCCAGCTGGACTAGCGGGAGGATTATACACAGATACGCAGTATTTT. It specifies CSASPAGLAGGLYTDTQYF.

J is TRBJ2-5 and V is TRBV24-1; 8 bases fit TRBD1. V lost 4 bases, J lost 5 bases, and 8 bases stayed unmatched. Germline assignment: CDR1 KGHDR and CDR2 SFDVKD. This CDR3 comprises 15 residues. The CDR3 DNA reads TGTGCCACCAGTGAACGGACAGGGACCGGGGAGACCCAGTACTTC. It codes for CATSERTGTGETQYF.

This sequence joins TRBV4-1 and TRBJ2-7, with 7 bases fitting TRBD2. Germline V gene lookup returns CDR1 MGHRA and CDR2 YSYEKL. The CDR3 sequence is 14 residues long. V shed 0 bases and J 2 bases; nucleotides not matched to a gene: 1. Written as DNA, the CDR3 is TGCGCCAGCAGCCAAGAGGCGGGAGCCTACGAGCAGTACTTC. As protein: CASSQEAGAYEQYF.

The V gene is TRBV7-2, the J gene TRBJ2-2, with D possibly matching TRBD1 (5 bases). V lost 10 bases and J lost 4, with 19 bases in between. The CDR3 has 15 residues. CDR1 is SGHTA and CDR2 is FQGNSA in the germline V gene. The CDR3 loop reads CAKNSHRPLTGELFF. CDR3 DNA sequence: TGTGCCAAAAATTCCCACAGGCCACTCACCGGGGAGCTGTTTTTT.

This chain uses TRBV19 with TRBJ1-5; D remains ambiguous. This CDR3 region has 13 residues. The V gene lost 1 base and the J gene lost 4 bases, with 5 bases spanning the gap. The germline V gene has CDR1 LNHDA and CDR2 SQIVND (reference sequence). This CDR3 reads CASSIGGNQPQHF. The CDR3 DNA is TGTGCCAGTAGTATAGGCGGGAATCAGCCCCAGCATTTT. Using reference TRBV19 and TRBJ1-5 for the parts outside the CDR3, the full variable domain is DGGITQSPKYLFRKEGQNVTLSCEQNLNHDAMYWYRQDPGQGLRLIYYSQIVNDFQKGDIAEGYSVSREKKESFPLTVTSAQKNPTAFYLCASSIGGNQPQHFGDGTRLSIL.

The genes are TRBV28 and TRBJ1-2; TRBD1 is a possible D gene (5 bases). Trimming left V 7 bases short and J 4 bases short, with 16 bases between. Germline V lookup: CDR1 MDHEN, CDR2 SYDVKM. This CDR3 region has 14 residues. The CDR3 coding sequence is TGTGCCAGCACCGCCGGGGGTATGGGCTATGGCTACACCTTC. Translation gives CASTAGGMGYGYTF.

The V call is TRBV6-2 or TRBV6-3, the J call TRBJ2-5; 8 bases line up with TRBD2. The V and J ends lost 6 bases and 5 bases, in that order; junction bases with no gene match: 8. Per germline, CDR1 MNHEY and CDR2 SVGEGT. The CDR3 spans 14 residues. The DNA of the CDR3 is TGTGCCAGCAGCTTAGCGGGACCGCACGAGACCCAGTACTTC. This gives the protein CASSLAGPHETQYF.

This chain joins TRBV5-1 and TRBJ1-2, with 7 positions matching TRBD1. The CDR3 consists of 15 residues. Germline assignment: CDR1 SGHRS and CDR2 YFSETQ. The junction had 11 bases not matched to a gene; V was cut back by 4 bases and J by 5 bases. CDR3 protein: CASSPLATGKYGYTF. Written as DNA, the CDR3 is TGCGCCAGCAGCCCCCTCGCGACAGGGAAGTATGGCTACACCTTC.

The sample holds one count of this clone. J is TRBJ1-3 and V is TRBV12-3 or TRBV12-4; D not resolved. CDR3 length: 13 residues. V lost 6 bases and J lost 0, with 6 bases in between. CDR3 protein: CASRASSGNTIYF. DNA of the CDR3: TGTGCCAGCAGGGCTTCCTCTGGAAACACCATATATTTT.

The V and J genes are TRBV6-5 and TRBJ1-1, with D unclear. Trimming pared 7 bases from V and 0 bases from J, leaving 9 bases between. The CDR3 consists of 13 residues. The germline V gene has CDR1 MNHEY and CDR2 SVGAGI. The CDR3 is CASTPTMNTEAFF. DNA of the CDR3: TGTGCCAGCACTCCCACCATGAACACTGAAGCTTTCTTT.

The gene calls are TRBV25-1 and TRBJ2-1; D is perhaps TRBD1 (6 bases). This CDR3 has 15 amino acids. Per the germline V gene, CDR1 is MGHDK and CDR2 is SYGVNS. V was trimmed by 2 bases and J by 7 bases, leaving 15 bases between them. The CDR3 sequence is CASSEIGRGNNEQFF. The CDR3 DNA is TGTGCCAGCAGTGAAATCGGAAGGGGGAATAATGAGCAGTTCTTC.

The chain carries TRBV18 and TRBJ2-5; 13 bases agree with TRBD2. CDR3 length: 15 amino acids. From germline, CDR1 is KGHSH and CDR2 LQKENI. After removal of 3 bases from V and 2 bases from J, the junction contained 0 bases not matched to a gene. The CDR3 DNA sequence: TGTGCCAGCTCACCGGGACTAGCGGGGCAAGAGACCCAGTACTTC. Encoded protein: CASSPGLAGQETQYF.

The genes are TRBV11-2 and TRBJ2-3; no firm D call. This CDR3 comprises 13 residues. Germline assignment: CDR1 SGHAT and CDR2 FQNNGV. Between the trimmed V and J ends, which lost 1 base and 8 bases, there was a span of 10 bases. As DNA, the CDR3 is TGTGCCAGCAGCTTAGCGAACGTTGGTACGCAGTATTTT. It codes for CASSLANVGTQYF.

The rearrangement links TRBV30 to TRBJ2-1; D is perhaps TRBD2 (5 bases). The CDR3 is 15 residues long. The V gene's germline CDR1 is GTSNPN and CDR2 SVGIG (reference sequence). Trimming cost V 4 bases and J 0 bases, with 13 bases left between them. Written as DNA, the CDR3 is TGTGCCTGGATCAGAGGGTTGGGCTCCTACAATGAGCAGTTCTTC. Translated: CAWIRGLGSYNEQFF.

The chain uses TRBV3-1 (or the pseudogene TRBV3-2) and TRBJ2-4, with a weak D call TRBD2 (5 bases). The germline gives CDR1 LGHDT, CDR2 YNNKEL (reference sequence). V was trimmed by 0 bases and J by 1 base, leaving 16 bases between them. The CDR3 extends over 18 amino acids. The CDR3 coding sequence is TGTGCCAGCAGCCAAGAATCTCGCGTTGTAGCGGCCAAAAACATTCAGTACTTC. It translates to CASSQESRVVAAKNIQYF.

In DNA form, the CDR3 reads TGTGCCAGCAGTGAAGAAGGGACCCCCAATCAGCCCCAGCATTTT. Translating it yields CASSEEGTPNQPQHF. The chain has TRBV6-1 and TRBJ1-5; D possibly corresponds to TRBD1 (5 bases). Trimming cost V 1 base and J 3 bases, with 10 bases left between them. CDR3 size: 15 residues. Germline V gene sequence: CDR1 MNHNS, CDR2 SASEGT.